These 17 T cell receptor beta chains were sequenced from one sample in a study of T cells in localized non-small cell lung cancer. TCRdb's table, derived via immunoSEQ multiplex PCR, lists solely in-frame clones and lacks some. Here the sample spans 30,000 to 45,000 clones, about 76% being singletons. Sequenced material: peripheral blood mononuclear cells, taken before any cancer treatment. All receptors come from a male donor older than 55 with stage II lung adenocarcinoma.

The chain joins TRBV29-1 to TRBJ1-4; D is undetermined. The V gene's germline CDR1 is SQVTM and CDR2 ANQGSEA. The CDR3 has 11 residues. V was shortened by 7 bases and J by 8 bases, with 11 bases between the two germline ends. Here the CDR3 DNA reads TGCAGCGGTTGGGTGGGGGAAAAACTGTTTTTT. Translating it yields CSGWVGEKLFF.

The chain combines TRBV7-9 with TRBJ1-2; D uncertain. The CDR3 is 13 residues long. Per germline, CDR1 SEHNR and CDR2 FQNEAQ (reference sequence). V lost 8 bases and J lost 0, with 10 bases in between. The chain's CDR3 is CASGAYANYGYTF. The CDR3 DNA reads as TGTGCCAGCGGTGCATACGCTAACTATGGCTACACCTTC.

The rearrangement joins TRBV27 to TRBJ1-1; a possible D gene is TRBD1 (5 bases). The CDR3 runs 13 residues. Germline-derived CDR1 and CDR2 are MNHEY and SMNVEV (reference sequence). Between the trimmed V and J ends, which lost 1 base and 5 bases, there was a span of 8 bases. The CDR3 nucleotides are TGTGCCAGCAGTTTATGGAGGGGAACTGAAGCTTTCTTT. Encoded protein: CASSLWRGTEAFF.

This chain joins TRBV2 and TRBJ1-2; unclear D gene. The CDR3 sequence is 13 residues long. V was clipped by 4 bases and J by 2 bases, with 8 bases between them. CDR1 SNHLY and CDR2 FYNNEI come from the germline V gene. CDR3 nucleotides: TGTGCCAGCAGTGGAGGTGGAAACTATGGCTACACCTTC. Translation gives CASSGGGNYGYTF.

The V and J genes are TRBV7-2 and TRBJ2-3; the D gene is possibly TRBD2 (6 bases). Deletions cut 3 bases from V and 2 bases from J, with 15 bases between. Germline V gives CDR1 SGHTA, CDR2 FQGNSA. The CDR3 totals 16 residues. CDR3 in DNA: TGTGCCAGCAGCTTGGGTCTGGCGGGAAACACAGATACGCAGTATTTT. Its protein product is CASSLGLAGNTDTQYF.

The rearrangement joins TRBV18 to TRBJ2-3; no clear D. Germline CDR1 and CDR2: KGHSH and LQKENI. The CDR3 is 15 amino acids. The ends were cut back, 3 bases at V and 6 bases at J, with 16 bases in the middle. CDR3 loop: CASSPLGPPLDTQYF. CDR3 coding DNA: TGTGCCAGCTCACCCTTAGGACCCCCCTTGGATACGCAGTATTTT.

The chain joins TRBV25-1 to TRBJ2-1; D is unclear. This CDR3 comprises 14 residues. With 3 bases removed from V and 7 bases from J, the gap between germline ends came to 13 bases. Germline CDR1 reads MGHDK; CDR2 reads SYGVNS. The CDR3 DNA follows: TGTGCCAGCAGTGATTTCCCGTACCGAAATGAGCAGTTCTTC. This translates into CASSDFPYRNEQFF.

The gene calls are TRBV27 and TRBJ1-2; 7 nucleotides agree with TRBD1. V gave up 4 bases and J gave up 6 bases; unmatched junction bases: 11. Germline V lookup: CDR1 MNHEY, CDR2 SMNVEV (reference sequence). The CDR3 is made up of 15 amino acids. The CDR3 DNA reads as TGTGCCAGCAGTTCAAGAGACAGGGATTGGGATGGCTACACCTTC. Amino acid sequence: CASSSRDRDWDGYTF.

The chain carries TRBV5-1 and TRBJ2-7; D might be TRBD1 (6 bases). The CDR3 loop spans 15 amino acids. The germline gives CDR1 SGHRS, CDR2 YFSETQ. Trimming took 2 bases from V and 3 from J, leaving 15 bases between them. The CDR3 reads CASSLLDSPSYEQYF. For the CDR3, the DNA is TGCGCCAGCAGCTTACTGGACAGTCCCAGCTACGAGCAGTACTTC.

The J gene is TRBJ2-7, the V gene TRBV29-1; the D gene could be TRBD1 or TRBD2 (6 bases each). This CDR3 has 14 residues. The germline CDR1 and CDR2 sequences are SQVTM and ANQGSEA. V dropped 7 bases and J dropped 5 bases, with 21 bases sitting between them. As DNA, the CDR3 is TGCAGCGCCCTCGGGGGCGGGGAACGGAACGAGCAGTACTTC. Its protein is CSALGGGERNEQYF.

The gene calls are TRBV30 and TRBJ1-5, with 7 bases aligning to TRBD1. V shed 2 bases, J shed 4 bases, and the junction held 5 bases outside the gene matches. This CDR3 is 14 amino acids long. Germline V gene data show CDR1 as GTSNPN and CDR2 as SVGIG (reference sequence). The CDR3: CAWSHRGRNQPQHF. The CDR3 nucleotides read TGTGCCTGGAGTCACAGGGGAAGGAATCAGCCCCAGCATTTT.

This chain connects TRBV28 to TRBJ1-5; TRBD1 matches 7 bases. The CDR3 covers 16 residues. Germline V CDR1 and CDR2: MDHEN, SYDVKM. Trimming cost V 4 bases and J 6 bases; bases outside gene matches: 12. The DNA of the CDR3 is TGTGCCAGCAGTTCACGGCTCAACAGGGGAAGTCAGCCCCAGCATTTT. The encoded protein is CASSSRLNRGSQPQHF.

V is TRBV28 and J is TRBJ2-1; TRBD2 matches 11 bases. The CDR3 extends over 18 amino acids. Germline values: CDR1 MDHEN, CDR2 SYDVKM. The trim removed 8 bases at V and 0 bases at J, leaving 12 bases unmatched. This chain's CDR3 is CASGNLRLAGISYNEQFF. The CDR3 DNA reads as TGTGCCAGCGGTAATCTAAGACTAGCGGGGATCTCCTACAATGAGCAGTTCTTC.

This clone was observed a few times. The genes are TRBV4-3 and TRBJ1-2, with D hard to call. The length of the CDR3 is 15 residues. V shed 0 bases and J shed 5 bases, with 13 bases lying between them. CDR1 LGHNA and CDR2 YSLEER come from the germline V gene. Written as DNA, the CDR3 is TGCGCCAGCAGCCAAGATAGCTTCCCGGGTTATGGCTACACCTTC. Amino acid sequence: CASSQDSFPGYGYTF.

This sequence joins TRBV19 and TRBJ2-5, with 9 positions matching TRBD2. With V trimmed by 2 bases and J by 4 bases, 14 bases remained unmatched. CDR1 and CDR2 from the germline V gene are LNHDA and SQIVND (reference sequence). This CDR3 is built from 18 residues. The CDR3 DNA reads as TGTGCCAGTAGTATAAACGGGCTAGCGGGATCGACTGGAGAGACCCAGTACTTC. Amino acids: CASSINGLAGSTGETQYF.

The chain uses TRBV30 and TRBJ2-1; 14 bases agree with TRBD2. Trimming took 3 bases from V and 5 from J; bases not matched to a gene: 6. CDR1 and CDR2 from the germline V gene are GTSNPN and SVGIG (reference sequence). This CDR3 comprises 16 residues. The CDR3 DNA is TGTGCCTGGAGCACGACTAGCGGGAGGGCGGACAATGAGCAGTTCTTC. Its translation is CAWSTTSGRADNEQFF.

This clone was seen just once. This chain joins TRBV6-1 and TRBJ2-3, with 8 bases lining up with TRBD2. V dropped 10 bases and J dropped 2; count of bases not matched to a gene: 11. The germline gives CDR1 MNHNS, CDR2 SASEGT. The CDR3 sequence is 15 residues long. The CDR3 DNA reads TGTGCCACCTCCCCCCGCGGGAGGATCACAGATACGCAGTATTTT. This gives the protein CATSPRGRITDTQYF.